The entry below gives a single TCR beta chain sequence along with its context. This sample was taken from a study of blood T cell repertoires in COVID-19. Study overall: Donors in the United States, Italy and Spain gave samples during acute or convalescent COVID-19. From T cells, B-cell-depleted T cells, or PBMCs came the material, which was cDNA or gDNA.

The CDR3 runs to 15 residues. The authors' processing: Estimated nucleated cell counts came from reference gene primer amplification. The method was immunoSEQ multiplex PCR; TCRdb's version includes in-frame clones alone and lacks a portion of them. Clonal size and the V and J genes are those of that table, whereas D and trimming came from the DNA. This sample yields 70,000 or so clones, of which 90% are seen a single time; roughly 1.5% belongs to the top ten. The gene calls are TRBV21-1 and TRBJ1-5; whether TRBD1, the table's D call, matches the DNA was not checked. TRBV21-1 is recorded as a pseudogene. Sequenced input: peripheral blood. The TCR sequence derives from a man between 45 and 60 years old with acute or convalescent COVID-19. The CDR3 nucleotides read TGTGCCAGCAGGCCCACAGGGGGGACGAGGCAGCCCCAGCATTTT. This gives the protein CASRPTGGTRQPQHF.